The next 22 T cell receptor beta chains were all read from a single sample in a study of early T cells in non-severe SARS-CoV-2 infection (dated by TCRdb to about 2021). Library generation was performed with 5' RACE. Sequencing relied on a NextSeq 500. The public reads were quality trimmed at Q25 with fastp and then assembled into clones with MiXCR by TCRdb, keeping productive beta chains. For every CDR3 protein sequence, its rows merge into one entry that carries the most common genes and DNA. The sample includes 80,000 or so distinct CDR3 sequences, with approximately 12% observed a single time. The ten most abundant clones make up 3.4% of the sample. Specimen: whole blood. All receptors come from an adult who was a healthcare worker with PCR-confirmed SARS-CoV-2 infection or an uninfected control (not recorded which).

There are many counts of this clonotype. This chain links TRBV11-2 with TRBJ2-3; D is unclear. This CDR3 is 15 amino acids long. The V gene's germline CDR1 is SGHAT and CDR2 FQNNGV. The ends were cut back, 2 bases at V and 1 base at J, with 10 bases in the middle. CDR3 sequence: CASSLLVVGTDTQYF. CDR3 nucleotide sequence: TGTGCCAGCAGCTTACTTGTTGTTGGCACAGATACGCAGTATTTT.

This clonotype was seen only a few times. This rearrangement joins TRBV6-2 or TRBV6-3 to TRBJ2-1, with D tentatively TRBD2 (5 bases). V shed 0 bases and J shed 3 bases, with 6 bases lying between them. Germline V gene data show CDR1 as MNHEY and CDR2 as SVGEGT. CDR3 length: 14 residues. CDR3 nucleotide sequence: TGTGCCAGCAGTTACTCCGGGGTCTACAATGAGCAGTTCTTC. This translates into CASSYSGVYNEQFF.

The rearrangement joins TRBV28 to TRBJ2-7, with D maybe TRBD2 (6 bases). Trimming shortened V by 8 bases and J by 5 bases, and 19 bases separated the two germline ends. Looked up from germline, CDR1 is MDHEN and CDR2 is SYDVKM. This CDR3 has 14 amino acids. The DNA for the CDR3 is TGTGCCAGCGTCACCGGGGCGGGGTATGACGAGCAGTACTTC. Amino acids: CASVTGAGYDEQYF. The complete variable domain, with remaining parts taken from reference TRBV28 and TRBJ2-7, reads DVKVTQSSRYLVKRTGEKVFLECVQDMDHENMFWYRQDPGLGLRLIYFSYDVKMKEKGDIPEGYSVSREKKERFSLILESASTNQTSMYLCASVTGAGYDEQYFGPGTRLTVT.

The sample holds one count of this clonotype. This chain connects TRBV9 to TRBJ2-3; no firm D call. The V end lost 6 bases, the J end lost 6 bases, and 11 bases lay between the germline ends. Germline CDR1 and CDR2: SGDLS and YYNGEE. This CDR3 spans 12 amino acids. The CDR3 DNA sequence: TGTGCCAGCACTAGACTTACTGATACGCAGTATTTT. Translation gives CASTRLTDTQYF. Supplemented by reference TRBV9 and TRBJ2-3, the full variable domain reads DSGVTQTPKHLITATGQRVTLRCSPRSGDLSVYWYQQSLDQGLQFLIQYYNGEERAKGNILERFSAQQFPDLHSELNLSSLELGDSALYFCASTRLTDTQYFGPGTRLTVL.

There are many counts of this clonotype. The chain joins TRBV29-1 to TRBJ2-7, with 7 bases fitting TRBD2. The length of the CDR3 is 13 residues. Looked up from germline, CDR1 is SQVTM and CDR2 is ANQGSEA. With 7 bases clipped from V and 9 bases from J, the junction kept 15 bases outside the gene matches. CDR3 DNA: TGCAGCGCCATGGGGGAGGGCCGGAATACGCAGTACTTC. This encodes CSAMGEGRNTQYF.

The table lists this clonotype with a count of one. The chain employs TRBV24-1 and TRBJ2-1, with a weak D call TRBD2 (5 bases). Germline CDR1 is KGHDR and CDR2 is SFDVKD. V was trimmed by 3 bases and J by 9 bases, leaving 14 bases between them. This CDR3 region has 14 residues. The CDR3 DNA is TGTGCCACCAGTGATCATTATGAGGGAACTGAGCAGTTCTTC. It is translated as CATSDHYEGTEQFF.

Note on this clonotype: Being one base from a much bigger clone, this may be a read error. The chain couples TRBV20-1 to TRBJ1-1; a weak D match, TRBD1 (6 bases). The germline V gene has CDR1 DFQATT and CDR2 SNEGSKA (reference sequence). The CDR3 has 14 residues. Here the CDR3 DNA reads TGCAGTGCACTCAGGGGCGCCGGGAACACTGAAGCTCTCTTT. Encoded protein: CSALRGAGNTEALF.

This sequence joins TRBV6-1 and TRBJ1-1; D remains unclear. Trimming left V 6 bases short and J 5 bases short, with 7 bases between. CDR3 length equals 11 residues. CDR1 and CDR2 (germline): MNHNS, SASEGT. CDR3 in amino acids: CASRFVTEAFF. For the CDR3, the DNA is TGTGCCAGCAGGTTTGTAACTGAAGCTTTCTTT.

The table lists this clonotype with a few counts. The chain combines TRBV28 with TRBJ2-7, with 7 bases that match TRBD1. Per germline, CDR1 MDHEN and CDR2 SYDVKM. With V trimmed by 2 bases and J by 2 bases, 6 bases remained unmatched. The CDR3 is made up of 15 amino acids. For the CDR3, the DNA is TGTGCCAGCAGTTTAGGGACAGCTAAAGCCTACGAGCAGTACTTC. Its protein is CASSLGTAKAYEQYF.

V gene TRBV19 combines with J gene TRBJ1-2; 9 bases map to TRBD1. The V gene end was trimmed by 8 bases and the J gene end by 7 bases; junction bases not matched to a gene: 11. The CDR3 is 14 amino acids. Germline loops: CDR1 LNHDA, CDR2 SQIVND (reference sequence). The CDR3 region is CASPRDRDLCGYTF. CDR3 coding DNA: TGTGCCAGTCCCCGGGACAGGGACCTTTGTGGCTACACCTTC.

This clonotype was found many times. V is TRBV24-1 and J is TRBJ2-5; D not certain. Between the trimmed V and J ends, which lost 3 bases and 5 bases, there was a span of 12 bases. CDR1 KGHDR and CDR2 SFDVKD come from the germline V gene. This CDR3 comprises 14 residues. The CDR3 bases are TGTGCCACCAGTGATACTCGGTCGAAGGAGACCCAGTACTTC. The encoded protein is CATSDTRSKETQYF.

This clonotype was observed at least ten times. This chain connects TRBV7-9 to TRBJ2-3; no reliable D call. The CDR3 covers 14 residues. V lost 1 base and J lost 2, with 7 bases in between. Germline V gene sequence: CDR1 SEHNR, CDR2 FQNEAQ (reference sequence). The DNA for the CDR3 is TGTGCCAGCAGCTTAGACGAATACACAGATACGCAGTATTTT. Amino acid sequence: CASSLDEYTDTQYF.

This clonotype occurred a few times. The V call is TRBV28, the J call TRBJ2-2, with D maybe TRBD1 (6 bases). The germline V and J ends were trimmed by 6 bases and 4 bases, with 12 bases remaining between them. Germline lookup yields CDR1 MDHEN and CDR2 SYDVKM. The CDR3 covers 14 residues. CDR3 amino acids: CASRKQGRTGELFF. CDR3 in DNA: TGTGCCAGCAGGAAACAGGGTCGCACCGGGGAGCTGTTTTTT.

Ten or more counts support this clonotype. This chain joins TRBV5-5 and TRBJ2-2, with unresolved D. There are 15 residues in the CDR3. V lost 6 bases and J 7 bases, leaving 19 bases between the germline ends. Germline values: CDR1 SGHKS, CDR2 YYEKEE (reference sequence). In DNA form, the CDR3 reads TGTGCCAGCACCTACACCAATGCCCGCGGCGGGGAGCTGTTTTTT. It specifies CASTYTNARGGELFF.

The chain carries TRBV6-5 and TRBJ2-7; 8 bases agree with TRBD1. With V trimmed by 6 bases and J by 2 bases, 12 bases remained unmatched. CDR1 and CDR2 from the germline V gene are MNHEY and SVGAGI. This CDR3 has 16 amino acids. CDR3 protein: CASSRGGQGAAYEQYF. CDR3 DNA: TGTGCCAGCAGCCGGGGTGGACAGGGTGCAGCCTACGAGCAGTACTTC.

Details on this clonotype: This clone may be a read error of a much larger clone one base away. The CDR3 end shows no conserved phenylalanine or tryptophan, and so a read error is likely. J is TRBJ2-3 and V is TRBV5-6; TRBD2 agrees at 8 bases. The V gene end was trimmed by 4 bases and the J gene end by 0 bases; junction bases not matched to a gene: 19. In germline, CDR1 is SGHDT, CDR2 YYEEEE. The CDR3 extends over 20 amino acids. The CDR3 region is CASSTDSGILYSASTDTQYC. The CDR3 nucleotides are TGTGCCAGCAGCACCGATAGCGGGATCCTATATAGTGCTAGCACAGATACGCAGTATTGT.

This clonotype was observed many times. The rearrangement links TRBV10-3 to TRBJ2-3; 7 positions match TRBD2. CDR1 and CDR2 (germline): ENHRY, SYGVKD. CDR3 length: 13 amino acids. V was pared by 6 bases and J by 3 bases, with 3 bases of the junction left unmatched. The CDR3 DNA is TGTGCCATCAGGGGGCGGGAGACAGATACGCAGTATTTT. Its translation: CAIRGRETDTQYF.

This clonotype was recorded many times. The V call is TRBV9, the J call TRBJ2-6, with a weak D call TRBD2 (6 bases). Germline-derived CDR1 and CDR2 are SGDLS and YYNGEE. This CDR3 has 18 amino acids. The V end was cut by 4 bases, the J end by 0 bases, with 17 bases between. This chain's CDR3 is CASSSSVAASSGANVLTF. The CDR3 region has the DNA TGTGCCAGCAGCTCAAGTGTAGCGGCTAGCTCTGGGGCCAACGTCCTGACTTTC.

This clonotype has ten or more counts. The chain recombines TRBV27 with TRBJ2-1; 7 bases match TRBD2. After removal of 9 bases from V and 0 bases from J, the junction contained 8 bases not matched to a gene. The germline V gene has CDR1 MNHEY and CDR2 SMNVEV (reference sequence). This CDR3 contains 15 residues. The CDR3 region has the DNA TGTGCCAGTAGGTTGGGCGGGAGCTCCTACAATGAGCAGTTCTTC. Its translation: CASRLGGSSYNEQFF.

The chain recombines TRBV6-2 or TRBV6-3 with TRBJ2-1; TRBD2 might be the D (6 bases). Germline lookup yields CDR1 MNHEY and CDR2 SVGEGT. The V end was cut by 6 bases, the J end by 0 bases, with 9 bases between. The CDR3 has 14 residues. The CDR3 nucleotides are TGTGCCAGCAGCGACGGGAGCTCCTACAATGAGCAGTTCTTC. Protein: CASSDGSSYNEQFF.

The chain is built from TRBV20-1 and TRBJ2-3; 7 positions agree with TRBD2. Germline V gene data show CDR1 as DFQATT and CDR2 as SNEGSKA (reference sequence). The CDR3 extends over 14 amino acids. J was trimmed by 6 bases and V by 4 bases; bases with no gene match: 10. CDR3 DNA: TGCAGTGCTACTGTTGCGGGAGCGGGGGATACGCAGTATTTT. Translating it yields CSATVAGAGDTQYF.

CDR3 bases: TGTGCCAGCAGCCCTGCGGGACCGGGCCTGGGGACTGAAGCTTTCTTT. Translating it yields CASSPAGPGLGTEAFF. The chain recombines TRBV7-3 with TRBJ1-1, with D possibly TRBD1 on 5 matching bases. There are 16 residues in the CDR3. The V and J ends lost 5 bases and 5 bases respectively, with 21 bases between them. Germline CDR1 SGHTA, CDR2 FQGTGA.